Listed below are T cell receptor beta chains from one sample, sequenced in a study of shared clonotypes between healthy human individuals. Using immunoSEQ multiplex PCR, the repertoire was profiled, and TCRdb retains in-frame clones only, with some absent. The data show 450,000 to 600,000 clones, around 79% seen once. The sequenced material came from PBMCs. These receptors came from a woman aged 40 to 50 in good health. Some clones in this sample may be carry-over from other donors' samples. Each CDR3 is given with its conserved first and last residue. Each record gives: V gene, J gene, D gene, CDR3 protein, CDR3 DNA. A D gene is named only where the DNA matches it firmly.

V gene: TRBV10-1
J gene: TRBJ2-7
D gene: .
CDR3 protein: CAGTGTVGGYEQYF
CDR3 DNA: TGCGCCGGCACAGGGACGGTTGGGGGCTACGAGCAGTACTTC

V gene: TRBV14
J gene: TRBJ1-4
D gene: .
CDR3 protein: CASSQRPIATNEKLFF
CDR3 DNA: TGTGCCAGCAGCCAAAGGCCTATTGCAACTAATGAAAAACTGTTTTTT

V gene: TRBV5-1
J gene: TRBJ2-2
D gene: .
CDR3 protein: CASSSGTGELFF
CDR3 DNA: TGCGCCAGCAGCTCAGGGACCGGGGAGCTGTTTTTT

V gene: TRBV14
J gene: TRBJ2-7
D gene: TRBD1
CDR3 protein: CASSLGQGQDYEQYF
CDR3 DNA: TGTGCCAGCAGCCTGGGACAGGGGCAAGACTACGAGCAGTACTTC

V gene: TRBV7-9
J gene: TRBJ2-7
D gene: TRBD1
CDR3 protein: CASSTDRGVTEQYF
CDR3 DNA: TGTGCCAGCAGCACAGACAGGGGGGTGACCGAGCAGTACTTC

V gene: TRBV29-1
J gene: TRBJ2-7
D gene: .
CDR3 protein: CSVEGFGSPTYEQYF
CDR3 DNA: TGCAGCGTTGAAGGATTTGGGAGTCCGACCTACGAGCAGTACTTC

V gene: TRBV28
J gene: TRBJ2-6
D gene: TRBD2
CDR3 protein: CASSPREGGSGANVLTF
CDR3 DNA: TGTGCCAGCAGTCCCCGGGAGGGTGGATCTGGGGCCAACGTCCTGACTTTC

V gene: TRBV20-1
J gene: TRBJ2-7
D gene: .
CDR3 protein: CSARDSYEQYF
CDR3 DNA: TGCAGTGCTAGGGATTCCTACGAGCAGTACTTC

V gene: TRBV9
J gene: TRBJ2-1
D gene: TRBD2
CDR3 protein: CASSVRSGRPYNEQFF
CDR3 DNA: TGTGCCAGCAGCGTTCGTAGCGGGAGACCCTACAATGAGCAGTTCTTC

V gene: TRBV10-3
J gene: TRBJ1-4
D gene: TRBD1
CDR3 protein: CAISEADRDTNEKLFF
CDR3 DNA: TGTGCCATCAGTGAGGCCGACAGGGACACTAATGAAAAACTGTTTTTT